Listed here are 23 T cell receptor beta chains from one sample, sequenced in a study of persistence of HIV-infected CD4 T cells. The libraries were made with immunoSEQ version 4 in survey mode. Clones were sequenced by immunoSEQ multiplex PCR, and TCRdb holds only the in-frame ones, with some missing. Among about 40,000 clones listed, around three quarters were seen once. What these receptors recognize is not known. The stimulus was an HIV-1 Gag 15-mer peptide pool, roughly 1 ug/peptide/mL. Memory cells lacking CD40L and CD69 with high CD45RO were sorted. Sequences were derived from CD4+ T cells sorted from PBMCs after roughly 19-hour stimulation, sampled from a patient who received antiretroviral therapy. The receptors were sampled from an adult man with HIV who was CMV-seropositive.

This chain joins TRBV29-1 and TRBJ1-2, with D uncertain. CDR1 is SQVTM and CDR2 is ANQGSEA in the germline V gene. V was cut by 3 bases and J by 5 bases, with 16 bases left in between. The CDR3 runs to 14 residues. CDR3 sequence: CSVDPGRGLYGYTF. The CDR3 DNA is TGCAGCGTTGATCCGGGCAGAGGCCTTTATGGCTACACCTTC.

The sample holds a few counts of this clone. This chain connects TRBV5-5 to TRBJ2-7; possibly TRBD1 for D (5 bases). The CDR3 is made up of 15 amino acids. V shed 0 bases and J shed 2 bases, with 12 bases lying between them. Looked up from germline, CDR1 is SGHKS and CDR2 is YYEKEE (reference sequence). The CDR3 DNA reads as TGTGCCAGCAGCTTGGAGAACAGGATCGCCTACGAGCAGTACTTC. Protein sequence: CASSLENRIAYEQYF. The whole variable domain, remainder taken from reference TRBV5-5 and TRBJ2-7, is DAGVTQSPTHLIKTRGQQVTLRCSPISGHKSVSWYQQVLGQGPQFIFQYYEKEERGRGNFPDRFSARQFPNYSSELNVNALLLGDSALYLCASSLENRIAYEQYFGPGTRLTVT.

The genes are TRBV6-5 and TRBJ1-2; TRBD1 might be the D (6 bases). V was clipped by 6 bases and J by 3 bases, with 11 bases between them. From germline, CDR1 is MNHEY and CDR2 SVGAGI. The CDR3 consists of 13 residues. DNA of the CDR3: TGTGCCAGCAGACTTACAGGGCACTATGGCTACACCTTC. Protein: CASRLTGHYGYTF.

This chain uses TRBV5-5 with TRBJ1-2, with TRBD1 matching over 8 bases. Germline CDR1 is SGHKS and CDR2 is YYEKEE (reference sequence). The J segment lost 7 bases and the V segment lost 3 bases, leaving 11 bases of the junction unmatched. CDR3 size: 15 residues. CDR3 loop: CASSSPGQARPGYTF. CDR3 coding DNA: TGTGCCAGCAGCTCCCCGGGACAGGCGAGACCTGGCTACACCTTC.

In this sample, this clone turned up once. This chain connects TRBV6-2 or TRBV6-3 to TRBJ2-4; D remains ambiguous. CDR3 length: 17 amino acids. The germline gives CDR1 MNHEY, CDR2 SVGEGT. V was clipped by 0 bases and J by 0 bases, with 12 bases between them. The CDR3 bases are TGTGCCAGCAGTTACTCGAAAGGTTTACCAGCCAAAAACATTCAGTACTTC. Translated, it gives CASSYSKGLPAKNIQYF.

This clone came up a few times. In DNA form, the CDR3 reads TGTGCCAGCAGTGAACAGGGGTCGAACACTGAAGCTTTCTTT. Amino acid sequence: CASSEQGSNTEAFF. The V gene is TRBV2, the J gene TRBJ1-1, with D tentatively TRBD1 (6 bases). This CDR3 has 14 residues. V was trimmed by 2 bases and J by 1 base, leaving 8 bases between them. From germline, CDR1 is SNHLY and CDR2 FYNNEI.

For the CDR3, the DNA is TGTGCCTGGAGCAGGACATCATCGAATAGGGGCTATGGCTACACCTTC. It encodes CAWSRTSSNRGYGYTF. This chain links TRBV30 with TRBJ1-2; weak D call: TRBD1 (5 bases). CDR3 length: 16 amino acids. V was shortened by 3 bases and J by 4 bases, with 21 bases between the two germline ends. The V gene's germline CDR1 is GTSNPN and CDR2 SVGIG (reference sequence).

The chain joins TRBV11-3 to TRBJ2-1; possibly TRBD1 or TRBD2 for D (5 bases each). This CDR3 contains 15 residues. Trimming took 5 bases from V and 9 from J, leaving 20 bases between them. Per germline, CDR1 SGHNT and CDR2 YENEEA. The CDR3 DNA reads TGTGCCAGCAGCCTTGGAACAGCCTCGAGGGGTGAGCAGTTCTTC. Protein product: CASSLGTASRGEQFF.

By sample share, this clone is medium-sized. The chain recombines TRBV27 with TRBJ2-1; D may be TRBD1 (5 bases). V lost 2 bases to trimming and J lost 0 bases, with 5 bases between them. Germline lookup yields CDR1 MNHEY and CDR2 SMNVEV (reference sequence). The CDR3 is 14 residues long. The DNA for the CDR3 is TGTGCCAGCAGTTTAAGGGGCTCCTACAATGAGCAGTTCTTC. Translated, it gives CASSLRGSYNEQFF.

J is TRBJ1-1 and V is TRBV3-1 (or the pseudogene TRBV3-2), with unresolved D. V gave up 0 bases and J gave up 1 base, with 6 bases separating them. This CDR3 has 14 residues. Per germline, CDR1 LGHDT and CDR2 YNNKEL (reference sequence). CDR3: CASSQEYRNTEAFF. In DNA form, the CDR3 reads TGTGCCAGCAGCCAAGAGTATCGGAACACTGAAGCTTTCTTT.

This sequence joins TRBV5-5 and TRBJ2-1; 9 bases are shared with TRBD1. V was pared by 4 bases and J by 9 bases, with 8 bases of the junction left unmatched. The CDR3 sequence is 14 residues long. Germline assignment: CDR1 SGHKS and CDR2 YYEKEE (reference sequence). The CDR3 spells CASSRDRAAAEQFF. In DNA form, the CDR3 reads TGTGCCAGCAGCCGGGACAGGGCTGCTGCTGAGCAGTTCTTC.

This chain joins TRBV20-1 and TRBJ1-5, with TRBD1 identical over 7 bases. The V gene's germline CDR1 is DFQATT and CDR2 SNEGSKA (reference sequence). The V segment lost 6 bases and the J segment 6 bases; nucleotides outside the gene matches: 11. The CDR3 has 14 residues. This chain's CDR3 is CSASGTGAPQPQHF. As DNA, the CDR3 is TGCAGTGCCAGTGGTACAGGGGCCCCTCAGCCCCAGCATTTT.

This clone showed up just once. The CDR3 region is CASSIQGPYEQYF. Here the CDR3 DNA reads TGTGCCAGCAGTATACAGGGTCCCTACGAGCAGTACTTC. The chain couples TRBV27 to TRBJ2-7, with TRBD1 as a possible D gene (6 bases). From germline, CDR1 is MNHEY and CDR2 SMNVEV (reference sequence). The V gene lost 5 bases and the J gene lost 2 bases, with 10 bases spanning the gap. The CDR3 covers 13 residues.

This clone was seen once. This chain uses TRBV7-2 with TRBJ1-6; D call uncertain. There are 16 residues in the CDR3. Germline CDR1 is SGHTA and CDR2 is FQGNSA. V lost 1 base and J lost 3, with 10 bases in between. The CDR3 sequence is CASSLDAIGYNSPLHF. The CDR3 region has the DNA TGTGCCAGCAGCTTAGATGCGATTGGCTATAATTCACCCCTCCACTTT.

The V and J genes are TRBV19 and TRBJ1-2; 9 bases align to TRBD1. CDR3 size: 13 residues. Germline CDR1 LNHDA, CDR2 SQIVND (reference sequence). The junction had 5 bases not matched to a gene; V was cut back by 7 bases and J by 5 bases. CDR3 protein: CASKGQGWYGYTF. The CDR3 DNA is TGTGCCAGTAAGGGACAGGGTTGGTATGGCTACACCTTC.

V usage is TRBV7-6 and J usage is TRBJ1-1; possible D gene TRBD1, 6 bases. Trimming removed 4 bases from V and 3 bases from J, with 15 bases in between. The CDR3 is made up of 15 amino acids. Germline CDR1 is SGHVS and CDR2 is FNYEAQ. The CDR3 loop is CASSSGRGGHTEAFF. CDR3 DNA: TGTGCCAGCAGCTCGGGGCGGGGGGGCCACACTGAAGCTTTCTTT.

The chain couples TRBV10-3 to TRBJ2-7; D tentatively reads TRBD1 or TRBD2 (5 bases each). The CDR3 is 13 residues long. Germline V gives CDR1 ENHRY, CDR2 SYGVKD. With 11 bases removed from V and 0 bases from J, the gap between germline ends came to 14 bases. The CDR3 is CALGTESSYEQYF. The CDR3 coding sequence is TGTGCCTTGGGGACGGAGAGCTCCTACGAGCAGTACTTC.

The chain joins TRBV10-3 to TRBJ1-1; TRBD1 matches 7 bases. The J segment lost 2 bases and the V segment lost 2 bases, leaving 5 bases of the junction unmatched. This CDR3 region has 15 residues. The germline V gene encodes CDR1 ENHRY and CDR2 SYGVKD. CDR3 bases: TGTGCCATCAGTGAGCCGACAGGGATAAACACTGAAGCTTTCTTT. It yields the protein CAISEPTGINTEAFF.

The genes are TRBV29-1 and TRBJ2-5, with 9 bases lining up with TRBD1. Trimming removed 4 bases from V and 1 base from J; junction bases left unmatched: 4. Germline V gene data show CDR1 as SQVTM and CDR2 as ANQGSEA. The CDR3 totals 14 residues. Here the CDR3 DNA reads TGCAGCGTTGCCGGGACAGGGCTCCAAGAGACCCAGTACTTC. This encodes CSVAGTGLQETQYF.

The V and J genes are TRBV30 and TRBJ2-3, with TRBD2 as a possible D gene (6 bases). V was trimmed by 3 bases and J by 2 bases, leaving 12 bases between them. The V gene's germline CDR1 is GTSNPN and CDR2 SVGIG (reference sequence). The CDR3 spans 14 residues. CDR3 in DNA: TGTGCCTGGAGGGGGGACTTCTCCACAGATACGCAGTATTTT. Its translation: CAWRGDFSTDTQYF.

V and J are TRBV4-3 and TRBJ1-4; 7 bases are a match to TRBD1. The CDR3 runs to 16 residues. Germline assignment: CDR1 LGHNA and CDR2 YSLEER. The V segment lost 1 base and the J segment 4 bases; nucleotides outside the gene matches: 6. This chain's CDR3 is CASSQGDRARNEKLFF. CDR3 bases: TGCGCCAGCAGCCAAGGGGACAGAGCCCGTAATGAAAAACTGTTTTTT.

The chain uses TRBV6-6 and TRBJ1-1; TRBD1 might be the D (6 bases). CDR3 length equals 15 residues. V lost 2 bases and J 4 bases, leaving 14 bases between the germline ends. The V gene's germline CDR1 is MNHNY and CDR2 SVGAGI (reference sequence). The CDR3 nucleotides read TGTGCCAGCAGTTACGCCACGGGGGGCGGCACTGAAGCTTTCTTT. Protein sequence: CASSYATGGGTEAFF.

This chain uses TRBV3-1 (or the pseudogene TRBV3-2) with TRBJ2-5; TRBD2 matches 10 bases. Per germline, CDR1 LGHDT and CDR2 YNNKEL (reference sequence). V gave up 3 bases and J gave up 6 bases; unmatched junction bases: 13. CDR3 length: 17 amino acids. The CDR3 loop reads CASSHSLAGAGQKTQYF. The CDR3 bases are TGTGCCAGCAGCCATTCCCTAGCGGGAGCGGGTCAGAAGACCCAGTACTTC.